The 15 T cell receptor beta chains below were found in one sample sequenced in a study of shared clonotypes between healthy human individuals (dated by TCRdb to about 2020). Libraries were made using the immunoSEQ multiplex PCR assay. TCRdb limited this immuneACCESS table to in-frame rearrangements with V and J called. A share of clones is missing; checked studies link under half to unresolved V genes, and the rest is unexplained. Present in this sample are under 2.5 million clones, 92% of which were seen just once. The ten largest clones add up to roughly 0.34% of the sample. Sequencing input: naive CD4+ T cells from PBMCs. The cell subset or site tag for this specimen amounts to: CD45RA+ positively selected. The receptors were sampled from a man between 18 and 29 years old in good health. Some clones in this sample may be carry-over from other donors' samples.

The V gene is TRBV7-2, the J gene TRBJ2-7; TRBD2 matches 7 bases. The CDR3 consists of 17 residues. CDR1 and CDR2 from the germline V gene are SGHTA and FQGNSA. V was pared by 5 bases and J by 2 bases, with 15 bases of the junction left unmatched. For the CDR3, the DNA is TGTGCCAGCAGCCCTGGGGGGGTCCCGACCCGCACCTACGAGCAGTACTTC. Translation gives CASSPGGVPTRTYEQYF.

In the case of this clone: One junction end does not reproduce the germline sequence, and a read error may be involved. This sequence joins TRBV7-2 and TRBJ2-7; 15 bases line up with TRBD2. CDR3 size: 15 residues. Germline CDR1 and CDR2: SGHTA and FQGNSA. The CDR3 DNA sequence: TGTGCCAGCAGCTTGGGACTAGCGGGAGGCATGACTACTCAGTTC. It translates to CASSLGLAGGMTTQF.

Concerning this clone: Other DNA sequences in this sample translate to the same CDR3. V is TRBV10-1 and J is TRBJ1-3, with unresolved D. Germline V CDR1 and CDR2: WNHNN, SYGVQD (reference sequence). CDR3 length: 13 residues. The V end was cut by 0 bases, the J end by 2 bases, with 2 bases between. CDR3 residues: CASSESPGNTIYF. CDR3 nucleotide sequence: TGCGCCAGCAGTGAGTCGCCTGGAAACACCATATATTTT.

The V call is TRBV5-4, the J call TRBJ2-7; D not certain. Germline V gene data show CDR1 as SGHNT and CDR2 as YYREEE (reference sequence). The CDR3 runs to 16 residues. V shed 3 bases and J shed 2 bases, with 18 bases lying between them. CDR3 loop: CASSSSPLTPAYEQYF. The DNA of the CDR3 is TGTGCCAGCAGCTCATCTCCTTTGACTCCTGCCTACGAGCAGTACTTC.

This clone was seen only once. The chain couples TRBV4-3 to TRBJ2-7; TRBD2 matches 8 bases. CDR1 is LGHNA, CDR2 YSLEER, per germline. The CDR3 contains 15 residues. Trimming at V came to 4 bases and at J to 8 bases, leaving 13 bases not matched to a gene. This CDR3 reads CASSLSGTRSDKQYF. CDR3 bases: TGCGCCAGCAGCCTCTCCGGGACTAGGTCCGACAAGCAGTACTTC.

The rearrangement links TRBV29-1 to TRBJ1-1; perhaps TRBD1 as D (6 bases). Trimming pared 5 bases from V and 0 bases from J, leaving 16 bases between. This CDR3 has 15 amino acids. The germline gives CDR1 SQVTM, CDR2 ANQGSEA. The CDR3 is CSVSQGRRMNTEAFF. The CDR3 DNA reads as TGCAGCGTTTCCCAGGGGAGAAGGATGAACACTGAAGCTTTCTTT.

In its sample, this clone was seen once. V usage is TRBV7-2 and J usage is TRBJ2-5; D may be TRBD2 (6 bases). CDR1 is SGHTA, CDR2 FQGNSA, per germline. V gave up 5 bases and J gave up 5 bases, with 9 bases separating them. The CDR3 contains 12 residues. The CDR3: CASSPEGETQYF. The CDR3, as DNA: TGTGCCAGCAGCCCGGAGGGTGAGACCCAGTACTTC.

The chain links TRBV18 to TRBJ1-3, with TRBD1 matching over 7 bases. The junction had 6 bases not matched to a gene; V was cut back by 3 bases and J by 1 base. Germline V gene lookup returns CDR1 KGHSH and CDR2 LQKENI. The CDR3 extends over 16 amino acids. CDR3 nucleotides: TGTGCCAGCTCACCGAGACAGGGTTTTTCTGGAAACACCATATATTTT. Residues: CASSPRQGFSGNTIYF.

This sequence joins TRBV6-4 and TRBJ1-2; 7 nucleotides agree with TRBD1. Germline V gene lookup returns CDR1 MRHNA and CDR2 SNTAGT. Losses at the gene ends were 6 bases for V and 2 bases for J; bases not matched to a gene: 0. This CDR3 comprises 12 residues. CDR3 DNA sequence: TGTGCCAGCAGGGGACAGAACTATGGCTACACCTTC. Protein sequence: CASRGQNYGYTF.

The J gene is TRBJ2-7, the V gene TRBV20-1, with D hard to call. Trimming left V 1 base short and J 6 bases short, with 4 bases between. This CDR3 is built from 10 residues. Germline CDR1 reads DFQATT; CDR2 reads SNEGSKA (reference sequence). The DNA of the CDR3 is TGCAGTGCTAGAGTACCCGAGCAGTACTTC. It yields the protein CSARVPEQYF.

The CDR3 spells CASSPGQGALGANVLTF. CDR3 DNA: TGCGCCAGCAGCCCGGGACAGGGGGCGCTCGGGGCCAACGTCCTGACTTTC. The gene calls are TRBV5-1 and TRBJ2-6; 12 positions agree with TRBD1. The CDR3 spans 17 residues. Per the germline V gene, CDR1 is SGHRS and CDR2 is YFSETQ. V was clipped by 4 bases and J by 4 bases; unmatched bases: 6.

The CDR3 loop reads CASSLEPVGSGANVLTF. CDR3 in DNA: TGTGCCAGCAGCTTGGAACCCGTGGGCTCTGGGGCCAACGTCCTGACTTTC. V and J are TRBV5-4 and TRBJ2-6; D is unresolved. The V gene lost 0 bases and the J gene lost 0 bases, with 10 bases spanning the gap. This CDR3 region has 17 residues. Germline assignment: CDR1 SGHNT and CDR2 YYREEE (reference sequence).

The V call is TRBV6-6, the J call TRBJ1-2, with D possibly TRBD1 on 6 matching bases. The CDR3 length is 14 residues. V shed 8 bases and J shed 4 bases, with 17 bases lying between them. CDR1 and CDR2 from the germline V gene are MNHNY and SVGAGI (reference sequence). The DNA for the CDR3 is TGTGCCAGCTCCTTACAAGGGGGGCCCTATGGCTACACCTTC. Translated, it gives CASSLQGGPYGYTF.

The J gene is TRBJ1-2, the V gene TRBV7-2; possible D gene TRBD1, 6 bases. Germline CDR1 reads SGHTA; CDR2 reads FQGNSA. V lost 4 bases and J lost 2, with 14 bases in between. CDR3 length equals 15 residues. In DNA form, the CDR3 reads TGTGCCAGCAGCTATCGGGACACGGAAAACTATGGCTACACCTTC. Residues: CASSYRDTENYGYTF.

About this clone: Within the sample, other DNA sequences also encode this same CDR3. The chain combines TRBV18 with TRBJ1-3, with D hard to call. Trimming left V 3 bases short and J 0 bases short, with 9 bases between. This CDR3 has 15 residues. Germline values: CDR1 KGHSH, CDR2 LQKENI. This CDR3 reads CASSPGVSSGNTIYF. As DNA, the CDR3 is TGTGCCAGCTCACCGGGTGTTAGCTCTGGAAACACCATATATTTT.